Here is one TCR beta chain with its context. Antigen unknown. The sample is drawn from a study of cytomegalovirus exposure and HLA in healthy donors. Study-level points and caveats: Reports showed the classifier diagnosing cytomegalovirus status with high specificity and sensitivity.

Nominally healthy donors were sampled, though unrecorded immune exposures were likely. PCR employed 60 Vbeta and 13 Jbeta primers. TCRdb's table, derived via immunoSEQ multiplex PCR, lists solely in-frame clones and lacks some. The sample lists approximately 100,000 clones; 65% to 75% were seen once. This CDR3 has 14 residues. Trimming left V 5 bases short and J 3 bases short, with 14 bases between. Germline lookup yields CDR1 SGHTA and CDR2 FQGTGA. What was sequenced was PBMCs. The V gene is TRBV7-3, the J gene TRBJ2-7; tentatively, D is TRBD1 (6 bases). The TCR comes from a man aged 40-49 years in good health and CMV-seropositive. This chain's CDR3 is CASSPSQGIYEQYF. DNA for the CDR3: TGTGCCAGCAGCCCGTCGCAGGGGATCTACGAGCAGTACTTC.